These T cell receptor beta chains were read from a single sample in a study of T cells expressing NK-cell markers. From the 5' RACE reads, TCRdb lists one entry per CDR3 protein and no DNA. The repertoire table contains 200,000 to 300,000 distinct CDR3 sequences. The specimen sequenced was blood T cells: a sorted CD56 or NKG2C T cell subset, CD4+ or CD8+ T cells, or bulk PBMC T cells (not recorded which). The receptors shown here come from a woman aged 18 to 75 in good health. The CDR3 runs from the conserved cysteine through the conserved F or W. Fields, in order: CDR3 protein, J gene, V gene.

CDR3aa: CASREGNVQETQYF
j_gene: TRBJ2-5
v_gene: TRBV6-1

CDR3aa: CASSPIAGAHNEQFF
j_gene: TRBJ2-1
v_gene: TRBV18

CDR3aa: CASSLDNNYGYTF
j_gene: TRBJ1-2
v_gene: TRBV28

CDR3aa: CSARTPTSGVQETQYF
j_gene: TRBJ2-5
v_gene: TRBV20-1

CDR3aa: CASSQQGLQPQHF
j_gene: TRBJ1-5
v_gene: TRBV4-1

CDR3aa: CASSKEDNGAFF
j_gene: TRBJ1-1
v_gene: TRBV21-1

CDR3aa: CASSLRLAGGSNTGELFF
j_gene: TRBJ2-2
v_gene: TRBV6-1

CDR3aa: CASSSTGGGKSSYEQYF
j_gene: TRBJ2-7
v_gene: TRBV5-1

CDR3aa: CSAGGTQTTHNYGYTF
j_gene: TRBJ1-2
v_gene: TRBV20-1

CDR3aa: CASGPGTGRSGELFF
j_gene: TRBJ2-2
v_gene: TRBV12-5

CDR3aa: CSVEPVGGGGHTDTQYF
j_gene: TRBJ2-3
v_gene: TRBV29-1

CDR3aa: CASTLGQGRDNEQFF
j_gene: TRBJ2-1
v_gene: TRBV11-1

CDR3aa: CASGLTGQKTEAFF
j_gene: TRBJ1-1
v_gene: TRBV4-3

CDR3aa: CASSRLGGRDEQYF
j_gene: TRBJ2-7
v_gene: TRBV6-1

CDR3aa: CASSRVASEETQYF
j_gene: TRBJ2-5
v_gene: TRBV7-3

CDR3aa: CASSEVGQGWPGELFF
j_gene: TRBJ2-2
v_gene: TRBV6-1

CDR3aa: CASSSDTDTQYF
j_gene: TRBJ2-3
v_gene: TRBV5-1

CDR3aa: CASSLRHNSYEQYF
j_gene: TRBJ2-7
v_gene: TRBV7-2

CDR3aa: CASSLRRVWTEAFF
j_gene: TRBJ1-1
v_gene: TRBV12-3/TRBV12-4

CDR3aa: CASSLGDRDQETQYF
j_gene: TRBJ2-5
v_gene: TRBV5-5

CDR3aa: CATSRLWDRKETQYF
j_gene: TRBJ2-5
v_gene: TRBV15

CDR3aa: CSTWTGGSYEQYF
j_gene: TRBJ2-7
v_gene: TRBV29-1

CDR3aa: CASSPGQGAEKLFF
j_gene: TRBJ1-4
v_gene: TRBV7-2

CDR3aa: CATSRGLAGDQDTQYF
j_gene: TRBJ2-3
v_gene: TRBV15

CDR3aa: CASRLTGPTGEQYF
j_gene: TRBJ2-7
v_gene: TRBV12-3/TRBV12-4

CDR3aa: CASSRSGSAEAFF
j_gene: TRBJ1-1
v_gene: TRBV6-2/TRBV6-3

CDR3aa: CASSLNPDRQNYGYTF
j_gene: TRBJ1-2
v_gene: TRBV10-2

CDR3aa: CASSHGTVDSGANVLTF
j_gene: TRBJ2-6
v_gene: TRBV5-1

CDR3aa: CASSFGRSFSPTDTQYF
j_gene: TRBJ2-3
v_gene: TRBV12-3/TRBV12-4

CDR3aa: CASSLGRFRRELVPREGEQYF
j_gene: TRBJ2-7
v_gene: TRBV5-1

CDR3aa: CSVAGTSGSTYNEQFF
j_gene: TRBJ2-1
v_gene: TRBV29-1

CDR3aa: CASRARGVTNTEAFF
j_gene: TRBJ1-1
v_gene: TRBV6-1

CDR3aa: CSVGEGDYGYTF
j_gene: TRBJ1-2
v_gene: TRBV29-1

CDR3aa: CASSPLDLMNTEAFF
j_gene: TRBJ1-1
v_gene: TRBV18

CDR3aa: CASSLWGTLAGNSYEQYF
j_gene: TRBJ2-7
v_gene: TRBV5-1

CDR3aa: CASSPSGSVVYTQYF
j_gene: TRBJ2-3
v_gene: TRBV12-3/TRBV12-4

CDR3aa: CSAREPQTGPQGGYTF
j_gene: TRBJ1-2
v_gene: TRBV20-1

CDR3aa: CASSSRTSGISYEQYF
j_gene: TRBJ2-7
v_gene: TRBV21-1

CDR3aa: CAWSGLAQETQYF
j_gene: TRBJ2-5
v_gene: TRBV30

CDR3aa: CASSLAVSSYNEQFF
j_gene: TRBJ2-1
v_gene: TRBV18

CDR3aa: CASSLSPDPGQFF
j_gene: TRBJ2-1
v_gene: TRBV7-2

CDR3aa: CASSRLAGANEQFF
j_gene: TRBJ2-1
v_gene: TRBV12-3/TRBV12-4

CDR3aa: CASSGLAGIYNEQFF
j_gene: TRBJ2-1
v_gene: TRBV7-9

CDR3aa: CSTRQYQETQYF
j_gene: TRBJ2-5
v_gene: TRBV29-1

CDR3aa: CASSLARRLRFNDEQFF
j_gene: TRBJ2-1
v_gene: TRBV7-2

CDR3aa: CASSRPGKKTGELFF
j_gene: TRBJ2-2
v_gene: TRBV14

CDR3aa: CASSPGRGGWGGTGELFF
j_gene: TRBJ2-2
v_gene: TRBV12-3/TRBV12-4

CDR3aa: CASSLGAGAGEKLFF
j_gene: TRBJ1-4
v_gene: TRBV12-3/TRBV12-4

CDR3aa: CASSRTVYSGANVLTF
j_gene: TRBJ2-6
v_gene: TRBV9

CDR3aa: CSAREWGRNHSPLHF
j_gene: TRBJ1-6
v_gene: TRBV20-1

CDR3aa: CASSLNMRWGQFSRGYTF
j_gene: TRBJ1-2
v_gene: TRBV11-2

CDR3aa: CASSPNGQGASNEQFF
j_gene: TRBJ2-1
v_gene: TRBV18

CDR3aa: CASSVGGLAIRAEQFF
j_gene: TRBJ2-1
v_gene: TRBV9

CDR3aa: CASSPGGRGLTYGYTF
j_gene: TRBJ1-2
v_gene: TRBV4-3

CDR3aa: CASSQGGSETQYF
j_gene: TRBJ2-5
v_gene: TRBV14